These T cell receptor beta chains were read from a single sample in a study of T cell responses to AZD1222 COVID-19 vaccine. Only in-frame clones appear in the TCRdb table, and some are missing; sequencing was by immunoSEQ multiplex PCR. The sample has fewer than 95,000 clones, about 91% seen once; the top ten hold 6.5% to 9.5%. Sequencing used peripheral blood, obtained 28 days after the second AZD1222 dose. The receptors were sampled from an adult who received the AZD1222 COVID-19 vaccine. Both conserved end residues are part of each CDR3. The D gene is left open where the match is weak. Size values are once, few and many counts, or a class for expanded clones, and some rows have none.

CATSRGGPNTGELFF,TGTGCCACCAGCAGAGGAGGCCCTAACACCGGGGAGCTGTTTTTT,.,.,TRBJ2-2,TRBV15
CASSPGQQNTEAFF,TGTGCCAGCTCACCTGGACAGCAGAACACTGAAGCTTTCTTT,.,.,TRBJ1-1,TRBV18
CASGLADTDTQYF,TGTGCCAGCGGACTAGCGGACACAGATACGCAGTATTTT,TRBD2,.,TRBJ2-3,TRBV18
CASSWTGLNEQYF,TGCGCCAGCAGCTGGACAGGGTTGAACGAGCAGTACTTC,TRBD1,once,TRBJ2-7,TRBV5-1
CASNKDRRYGYTF,TGTGCCAGCAACAAAGACAGGAGATATGGCTACACCTTC,.,.,TRBJ1-2,TRBV5-6
CASSEESSGRGNEQFF,TGTGCCAGCAGTGAAGAGTCTAGCGGGAGGGGAAATGAGCAGTTCTTC,TRBD2,once,TRBJ2-1,TRBV6-1
CASSPGTSAAEQYF,TGTGCCAGCAGCCCCGGGACTAGCGCGGCCGAGCAGTACTTC,TRBD2,.,TRBJ2-7,TRBV6-5
CATSTDSYEQYF,TGTGCCACCTCAACGGACAGTTACGAGCAGTACTTC,.,once,TRBJ2-7,TRBV28
CASRRLPNTGELFF,TGCGCCAGCAGGCGGTTACCGAACACCGGGGAGCTGTTTTTT,.,.,TRBJ2-2,TRBV4-3
CASSFQGQNSPLHF,TGTGCCAGCAGCTTTCAGGGTCAAAATTCACCCCTCCACTTT,.,.,TRBJ1-6,TRBV7-2
CASSLEIPEAFEQYF,TGTGCCAGCAGCTTAGAAATTCCAGAGGCCTTCGAGCAGTACTTC,.,.,TRBJ2-7,TRBV11-3
CASSQDGAGVYGYTF,TGTGCCAGCAGCCAAGATGGGGCGGGGGTCTATGGCTACACCTTC,.,.,TRBJ1-2,TRBV3-1/TRBV3-2
CASSLGGIYEQYF,TGTGCCAGCAGTTTAGGAGGGATCTACGAGCAGTACTTC,.,.,TRBJ2-7,TRBV12-3/TRBV12-4
CASSIGPLAPNREQYF,TGTGCCAGTAGTATAGGACCACTAGCACCCAATAGAGAGCAGTACTTC,.,.,TRBJ2-7,TRBV19
CASRGTGSRETQYF,TGCGCCAGCAGGGGGACAGGGAGTCGGGAGACCCAGTACTTC,TRBD1,once,TRBJ2-5,TRBV10-2
CASSLNQDRLTEAFF,TGCGCCAGCAGCCTTAACCAGGACAGGCTCACTGAAGCTTTCTTT,TRBD1,.,TRBJ1-1,TRBV4-1
CASSKVELITGGDGQPQHF,TGTGCCAGCAGCAAAGTCGAACTGATAACAGGGGGTGATGGTCAGCCCCAGCATTTT,.,.,TRBJ1-5,TRBV21-1
CASSLVGVSFNSPLHF,TGTGCCAGCAGTTTGGTGGGGGTTTCGTTTAATTCACCCCTCCACTTT,.,.,TRBJ1-6,TRBV27
CASSRTPGQGVTGNTIYF,TGCGCCAGCAGCCGCACACCGGGACAGGGGGTTACTGGAAACACCATATATTTT,TRBD1,.,TRBJ1-3,TRBV4-1
CASSIEGDTEAFF,TGTGCCAGTAGTATTGAGGGGGACACTGAAGCTTTCTTT,.,.,TRBJ1-1,TRBV19
CASSYSILSLNEQFF,TGTGCCAGCAGTTACTCGATTCTCTCTCTCAATGAGCAGTTCTTC,.,.,TRBJ2-1,TRBV6-5
CASSPGQGEDTQYF,TGTGCCAGCAGCCCGGGACAGGGCGAGGATACGCAGTATTTT,TRBD1,.,TRBJ2-3,TRBV11-1
CASSLLTNEKLFF,TGTGCCAGCAGCTTACTAACTAATGAAAAACTGTTTTTT,.,.,TRBJ1-4,TRBV5-4
CATGPRHQPQHF,TGTGCCACCGGGCCACGGCATCAGCCCCAGCATTTT,.,.,TRBJ1-5,TRBV15
CASSSQGSLAETQYF,TGTGCCAGCAGTTCGCAGGGGTCTCTCGCAGAGACCCAGTACTTC,.,once,TRBJ2-5,TRBV28
CASIKPRTGRHEQFF,TGTGCCAGCATTAAACCAAGGACAGGGAGGCATGAGCAGTTCTTC,TRBD1,.,TRBJ2-1,TRBV28
CASSSPGGGSETQYF,TGTGCCAGCAGTTCTCCAGGGGGGGGCTCGGAGACCCAGTACTTC,.,.,TRBJ2-5,TRBV28
CASSARGSNTGELFF,TGTGCCAGCAGCGCCAGGGGATCGAACACCGGGGAGCTGTTTTTT,.,.,TRBJ2-2,TRBV9
CASSLEAGVITGELFF,TGTGCCAGCAGCTTAGAGGCGGGAGTGATCACCGGGGAGCTGTTTTTT,TRBD2,.,TRBJ2-2,TRBV7-2
CATSDTGGADTQYF,TGTGCCACCAGTGACACAGGGGGCGCGGATACGCAGTATTTT,TRBD1,.,TRBJ2-3,TRBV24-1
CASTRRLAGVTDTQYF,TGTGCCAGCACCCGGAGACTAGCGGGAGTGACAGATACGCAGTATTTT,TRBD2,.,TRBJ2-3,TRBV9
CASSSGTGANWADTQYF,TGCGCCAGCAGCTCCGGGACAGGGGCTAACTGGGCAGATACGCAGTATTTT,TRBD1,.,TRBJ2-3,TRBV5-1
CASSDSPRKTQYF,TGTGCCAGCAGCGACAGCCCCCGCAAGACCCAGTACTTC,.,.,TRBJ2-5,TRBV6-5
CAISGTSGSYEQYF,TGTGCCATCAGTGGGACTAGCGGGAGTTACGAGCAGTACTTC,TRBD2,.,TRBJ2-7,TRBV10-3
CSVAGGRNQETQYF,TGCAGCGTTGCCGGGGGGCGAAACCAAGAGACCCAGTACTTC,.,.,TRBJ2-5,TRBV29-1
CASSLAAGDYEQYF,TGTGCCAGCAGCTTAGCGGCTGGGGACTACGAGCAGTACTTC,.,.,TRBJ2-7,TRBV7-2
CASDVGGARSGNTIYF,TGTGCCAGCGACGTCGGAGGGGCGAGATCTGGAAACACCATATATTTT,.,.,TRBJ1-3,TRBV28
CASRWSRTDTQYF,TGTGCCAGCAGATGGTCCCGCACAGATACGCAGTATTTT,.,.,TRBJ2-3,TRBV5-6
CASSYGVGNTIYF,TGTGCCAGCAGTTATGGGGTAGGAAACACCATATATTTT,.,.,TRBJ1-3,TRBV12-3/TRBV12-4
CASSQIPGAFSTDTQYF,TGCGCCAGCAGTCAAATTCCAGGGGCCTTTAGCACAGATACGCAGTATTTT,.,.,TRBJ2-3,TRBV5-1
CASRTSGRETQYF,TGTGCCAGCAGGACTAGCGGGAGGGAGACCCAGTACTTC,TRBD2,once,TRBJ2-5,TRBV2
CASSLAGGSEAGELFF,TGTGCCAGCAGCTTAGCGGGCGGGAGTGAGGCCGGGGAGCTGTTTTTT,TRBD2,.,TRBJ2-2,TRBV7-6
CASSAGERGTQYF,TGTGCCAGCAGTGCAGGCGAGCGGGGTACGCAGTATTTT,TRBD2,.,TRBJ2-3,TRBV6-4
CASSQGRGQGEYGYTF,TGTGCCAGCAGCCAAGGGCGGGGACAGGGTGAGTATGGCTACACCTTC,TRBD1,.,TRBJ1-2,TRBV3-1/TRBV3-2
CASSGFAQGYTF,TGTGCCAGCAGCGGTTTTGCTCAAGGCTACACCTTC,.,.,TRBJ1-2,TRBV9
CASSQTTGNTEAFF,TGTGCCAGCAGCCAGACCACGGGGAACACTGAAGCTTTCTTT,.,.,TRBJ1-1,TRBV3-1/TRBV3-2
CASSSTGFGEQYF,TGTGCCAGCAGTTCGACAGGGTTCGGGGAGCAGTACTTC,TRBD1,.,TRBJ2-7,TRBV6-4
CASSSRGPTGYNEQFF,TGTGCCAGCAGCTCTAGGGGTCCTACAGGGTACAATGAGCAGTTCTTC,.,.,TRBJ2-1,TRBV7-9
CAWSSQNQPQHF,TGTGCCTGGAGTTCGCAAAATCAGCCCCAGCATTTT,.,.,TRBJ1-5,TRBV30
CASSSLAGYEQYF,TGCGCCAGCAGCTCCCTAGCGGGCTACGAGCAGTACTTC,TRBD2,.,TRBJ2-7,TRBV5-1
CASSFGNTIYF,TGCGCCAGCAGCTTTGGAAACACCATATATTTT,.,once,TRBJ1-3,TRBV5-1
CAISESSAGWYNEQFF,TGTGCCATCAGTGAGTCTTCCGCAGGGTGGTACAATGAGCAGTTCTTC,.,.,TRBJ2-1,TRBV10-3
CASSQVTGELFF,TGTGCCAGCAGCCAGGTAACCGGGGAGCTGTTTTTT,.,.,TRBJ2-2,TRBV4-2
CSVEVGAGGQYF,TGCAGCGTTGAAGTGGGGGCCGGTGGGCAGTACTTC,.,.,TRBJ2-7,TRBV29-1